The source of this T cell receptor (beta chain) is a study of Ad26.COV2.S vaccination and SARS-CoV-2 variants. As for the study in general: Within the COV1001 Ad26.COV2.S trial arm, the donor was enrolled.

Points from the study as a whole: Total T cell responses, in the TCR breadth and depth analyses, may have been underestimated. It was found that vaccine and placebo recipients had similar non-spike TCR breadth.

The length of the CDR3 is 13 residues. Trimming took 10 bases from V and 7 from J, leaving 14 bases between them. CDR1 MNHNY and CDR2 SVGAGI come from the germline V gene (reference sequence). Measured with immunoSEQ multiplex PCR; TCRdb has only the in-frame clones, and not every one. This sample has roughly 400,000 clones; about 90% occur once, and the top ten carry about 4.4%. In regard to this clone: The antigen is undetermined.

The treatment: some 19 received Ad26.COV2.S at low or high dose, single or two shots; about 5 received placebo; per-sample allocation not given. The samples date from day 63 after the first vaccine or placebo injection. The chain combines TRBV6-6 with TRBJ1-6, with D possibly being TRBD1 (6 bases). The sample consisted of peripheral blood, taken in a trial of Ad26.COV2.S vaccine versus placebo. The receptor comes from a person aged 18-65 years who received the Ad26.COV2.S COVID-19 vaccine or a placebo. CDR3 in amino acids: CAIAGEGNSPLHF. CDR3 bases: TGTGCCATCGCAGGGGAGGGGAATTCACCCCTCCACTTT.